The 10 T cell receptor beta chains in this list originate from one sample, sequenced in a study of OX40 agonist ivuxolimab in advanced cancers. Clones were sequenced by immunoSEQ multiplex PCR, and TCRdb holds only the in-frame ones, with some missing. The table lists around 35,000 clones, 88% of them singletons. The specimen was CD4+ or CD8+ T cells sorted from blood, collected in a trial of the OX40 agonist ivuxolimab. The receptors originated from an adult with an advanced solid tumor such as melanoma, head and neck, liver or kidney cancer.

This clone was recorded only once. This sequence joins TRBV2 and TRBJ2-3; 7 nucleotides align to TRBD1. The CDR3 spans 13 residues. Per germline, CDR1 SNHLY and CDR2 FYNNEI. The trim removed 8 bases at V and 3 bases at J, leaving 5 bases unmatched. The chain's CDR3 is CASEGASTDTQYF. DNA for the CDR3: TGTGCCAGCGAGGGGGCGTCTACAGATACGCAGTATTTT.

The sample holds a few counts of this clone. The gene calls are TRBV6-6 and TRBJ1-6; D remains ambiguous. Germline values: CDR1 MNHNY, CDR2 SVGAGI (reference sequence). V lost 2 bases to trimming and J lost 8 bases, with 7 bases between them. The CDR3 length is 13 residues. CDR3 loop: CASSYSQDSPLHF. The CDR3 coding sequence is TGTGCCAGCAGTTACAGCCAGGATTCACCCCTCCACTTT.

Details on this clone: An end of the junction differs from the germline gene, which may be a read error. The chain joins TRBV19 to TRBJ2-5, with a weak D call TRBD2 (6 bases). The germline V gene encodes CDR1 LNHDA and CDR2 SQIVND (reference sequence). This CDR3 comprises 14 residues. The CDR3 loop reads CASSRGRSTFPQYF. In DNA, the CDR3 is TGTGCCAGTAGCCGAGGGAGGTCAACCTTCCCCCAATACTTC.

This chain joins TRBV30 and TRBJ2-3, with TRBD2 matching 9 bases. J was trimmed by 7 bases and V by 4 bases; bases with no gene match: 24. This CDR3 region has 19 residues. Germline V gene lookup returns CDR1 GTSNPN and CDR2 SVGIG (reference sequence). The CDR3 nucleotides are TGTGCCTGGAAATCCCAGGGCTATCGGCGGGGGGGGGAGCCCCATACGCAGTATTTT. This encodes CAWKSQGYRRGGEPHTQYF. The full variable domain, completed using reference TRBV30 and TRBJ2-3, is SQTIHQWPATLVQPVGSPLSLECTVEGTSNPNLYWYRQAAGRGLQLLFYSVGIGQISSEVPQNLSASRPQDRQFILSSKKLLLSDSGFYLCAWKSQGYRRGGEPHTQYFGPGTRLTVL.

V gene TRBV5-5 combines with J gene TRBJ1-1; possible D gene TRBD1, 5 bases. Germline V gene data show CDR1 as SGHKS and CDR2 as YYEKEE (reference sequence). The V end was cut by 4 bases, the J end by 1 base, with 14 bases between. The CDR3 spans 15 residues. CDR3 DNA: TGTGCCAGCAGCCTAACAGGCGGCCAGAACACTGAAGCTTTCTTT. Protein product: CASSLTGGQNTEAFF.

The CDR3 nucleotides are TGTGCCAGCAGTGCTAGCGGGGGGTTCCACGAGCAGTACTTC. Translation gives CASSASGGFHEQYF. The chain joins TRBV6-1 to TRBJ2-7; 11 nucleotides agree with TRBD2. The junction had 4 bases not matched to a gene; V was cut back by 4 bases and J by 5 bases. Germline V gene sequence: CDR1 MNHNS, CDR2 SASEGT. CDR3 size: 14 residues.

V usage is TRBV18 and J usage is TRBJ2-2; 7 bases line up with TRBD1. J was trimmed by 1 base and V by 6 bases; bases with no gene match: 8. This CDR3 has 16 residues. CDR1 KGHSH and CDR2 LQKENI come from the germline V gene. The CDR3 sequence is CASSEDRRMNTGELFF. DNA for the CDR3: TGTGCCAGCTCGGAGGACAGGAGAATGAACACCGGGGAGCTGTTTTTT.

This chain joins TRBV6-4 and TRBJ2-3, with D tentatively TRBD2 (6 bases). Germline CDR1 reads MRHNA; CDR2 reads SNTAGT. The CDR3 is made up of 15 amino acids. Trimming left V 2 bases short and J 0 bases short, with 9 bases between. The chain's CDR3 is CASSDGTRSTDTQYF. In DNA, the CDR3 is TGTGCCAGCAGTGACGGGACTCGGAGCACAGATACGCAGTATTTT.

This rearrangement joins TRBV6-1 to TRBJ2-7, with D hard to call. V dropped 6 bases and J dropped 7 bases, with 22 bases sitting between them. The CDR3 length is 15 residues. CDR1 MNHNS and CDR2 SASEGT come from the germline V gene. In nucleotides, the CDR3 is TGTGCCAGCAGAGTCTCCGGGTCCGGTTTCGGGGAGCAGTACTTC. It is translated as CASRVSGSGFGEQYF.

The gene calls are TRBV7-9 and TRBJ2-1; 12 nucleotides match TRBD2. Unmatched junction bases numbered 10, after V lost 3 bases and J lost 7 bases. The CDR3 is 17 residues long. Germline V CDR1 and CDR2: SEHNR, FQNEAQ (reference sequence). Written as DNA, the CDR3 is TGTGCCAGCAGCTTCTCATCTAGCGGGGGGGCCGAGAATGAGCAGTTCTTC. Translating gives CASSFSSSGGAENEQFF. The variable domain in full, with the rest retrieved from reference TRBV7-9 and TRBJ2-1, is DTGVSQNPRHKITKRGQNVTFRCDPISEHNRLYWYRQTLGQGPEFLTYFQNEAQLEKSRLLSDRFSAERPKGSFSTLEIQRTEQGDSAMYLCASSFSSSGGAENEQFFGPGTRLTVL.